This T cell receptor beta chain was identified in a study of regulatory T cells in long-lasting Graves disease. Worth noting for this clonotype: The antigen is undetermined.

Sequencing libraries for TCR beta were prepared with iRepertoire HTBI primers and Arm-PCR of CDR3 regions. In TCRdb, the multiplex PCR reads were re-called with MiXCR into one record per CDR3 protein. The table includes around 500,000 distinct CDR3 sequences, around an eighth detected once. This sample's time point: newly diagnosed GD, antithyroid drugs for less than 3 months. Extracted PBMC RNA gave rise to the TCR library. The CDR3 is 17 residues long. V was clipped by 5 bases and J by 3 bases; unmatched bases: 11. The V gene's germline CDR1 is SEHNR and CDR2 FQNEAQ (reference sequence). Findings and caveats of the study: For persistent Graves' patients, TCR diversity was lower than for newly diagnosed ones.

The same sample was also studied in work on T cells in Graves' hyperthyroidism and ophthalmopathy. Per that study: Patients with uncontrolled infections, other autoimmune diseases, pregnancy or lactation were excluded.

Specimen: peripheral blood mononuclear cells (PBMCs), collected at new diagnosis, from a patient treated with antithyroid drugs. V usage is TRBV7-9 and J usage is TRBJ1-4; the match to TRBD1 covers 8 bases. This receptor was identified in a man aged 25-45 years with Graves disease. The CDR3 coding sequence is TGTGCCAGCAGCCACGGCGGACAGGGAAGAGCTAATGAAAAACTGTTTTTT. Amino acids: CASSHGGQGRANEKLFF.